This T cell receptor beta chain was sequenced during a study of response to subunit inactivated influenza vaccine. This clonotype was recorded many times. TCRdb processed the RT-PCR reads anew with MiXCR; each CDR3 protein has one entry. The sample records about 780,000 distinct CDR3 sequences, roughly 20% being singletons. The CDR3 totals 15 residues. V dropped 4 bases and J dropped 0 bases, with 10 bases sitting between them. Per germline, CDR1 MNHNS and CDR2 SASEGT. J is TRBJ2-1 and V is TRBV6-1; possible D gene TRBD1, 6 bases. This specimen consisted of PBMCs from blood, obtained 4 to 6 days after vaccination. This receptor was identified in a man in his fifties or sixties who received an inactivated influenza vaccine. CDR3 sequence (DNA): TGTGCCAGCAGTGCCGGCAGGGGCTCCTACAATGAGCAGTTCTTC. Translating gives CASSAGRGSYNEQFF.